The text below deals with one TCR beta chain. Its target antigen remains unknown. One base away there is no much larger clone; base qualities are not given. Whole blood was collected in K2EDTA tubes by collaborating institutions according to the institutions' own protocols. For TCRbeta analysis, collaborators shipped samples in one of three forms: frozen whole blood, isolated PBMCs, or DNA extracted from either of those sample types. The source of the sample is a study of blood T cell repertoires in COVID-19 (dated by TCRdb to the early 2020s). About the investigation overall: Samples from collaborators originated in the United States, Italy and Spain and spanned both the acute and convalescent phases of COVID-19. The material from the prospective study consisted of cDNA or gDNA derived from T cells, B-cell-depleted T cells, or PBMCs. Deeply sampled blood TCRbeta repertoires from subjects exposed to, actively infected with, or recovered from COVID-19 were included in the dataset. The repertoires were made available in a free public database intended to serve as a resource for research on the immune response to SARS-CoV-2. Samples were obtained from the ongoing ImmuneRACE study (first 160 participants) and from 1,000 to 1,500 subjects provided by 6 global collaborators. Sample metadata almost always included a de-identified subject ID, COVID-19 status, age in years and sex. Where available, HLA class I and class II types were obtained from metadata supplied by the sample provider rather than from assay-based typing. What the work shows at the level of the full study, not this receptor alone: The amount of clinical and demographic metadata varied by source and participant and was provided uncurated.

Reading the germline V gene gives CDR1 SGHVS and CDR2 FQNEAQ. The CDR3, from cysteine to phenylalanine, totals 15 residues. Of all the DNA, just the CDR3 is kept, 45 bases in frame from base 1. Between the V and J ends, shortened by 2 bases and 5 bases respectively, the junction contains 16 bases. The immunoSEQ Assay, a bias-controlled multiplex PCR, was used to amplify TCRbeta CDR3 regions from genomic DNA. In the original analysis: The number of nucleated cells in each sample was estimated from the amplification of reference gene primers within the assay. Sequence reads were collapsed and filtered to measure the absolute abundance of every unique TCRbeta CDR3 rearrangement. Productive Simpson clonality was computed per sample as the square root of Simpson's diversity index over productive rearrangements. TCRdb provides this immuneACCESS table in a form limited to in-frame rearrangements. Some clones are lacking; in checked studies, under half of them reflect an unresolved V gene, and why the rest are absent is not known. V, J and clone size derive from that table, while D and trimming were established from the DNA sequence. This sample comprises about 29,000 clones, 84% of them detected only once. The ten largest clones add up to roughly 10% of the sample.

The chain couples TRBV7-8 to TRBJ2-7, and TRBD1 may be the D gene, going by 6 matching bases. Material: peripheral blood. The TCR originated in a man older than 75 with active COVID-19. The CDR3 protein sequence reads: CASSLTVWPGDEQYF. The DNA sequence follows: TGTGCCAGCAGCTTAACGGTGTGGCCAGGGGACGAGCAGTACTTC.